This record concerns one T cell receptor (beta chain) sequence. It has no known antigen specificity. Base qualities are missing; no much larger clone stands one base away. This sample is drawn from a study of circulating CD8 cells and anti-PD-1 response in melanoma (TCRdb year 2020). For the study in its entirety: Patients received nivolumab intravenously at 3 mg/kg every 2 weeks. In on-treatment samples, a biotinylated anti-human IgG4 antibody was used to detect PD-1. The TCR repertoire analysis was performed on about eleven melanoma patients, comprising 7 non-responders and 4 responders. Patients with complete or partial responses were counted as responders, while patients with stable or progressive disease (RECIST v1.1) were counted as non-responders. The melanoma cohort included approximately 13 patients, of whom seven received anti-PD-1 as first-line therapy and six had previously received targeted therapy or immunotherapy.

Using a BD FACSAria II cell sorter, four subsets defined by PD-1 and/or TIGIT were sorted from live CD3+CD8+TCRalphabeta+ cells. Circulating CD8 T cells were sorted into four subsets by PD-1 and TIGIT expression to characterize their relevance to anti-PD-1 therapy response. From each sorted CD8 T-cell subset, both TCR alpha and TCR beta chains were sequenced. Peripheral blood was collected at three points: before the first anti-PD-1 injection, after two injections and after four injections. PBMCs were isolated immediately by Ficoll gradient centrifugation. Until use, PBMCs were kept cryopreserved in liquid nitrogen in RPMI containing approximately 20% FCS and approximately 9.5% DMSO. After thawing, PBMCs were stained with a viability dye plus antibodies against CD3, CD8alpha, TCRalphabeta, PD-1 and TIGIT. The RNeasy Kit was used to extract total RNA, and all samples had a RIN greater than 7. The listed sequencing device is NextSeq 500. The QIAseq Immune Repertoire RNA Library Kit, Human TCR Panel, was used to prepare TCR libraries from around 14 ng of total RNA. TCR libraries were sequenced on an Illumina NextSeq with a Mid Output V2 kit, and asymmetric 261x41 paired-end reads were used. Every TCR library was diluted to roughly 3.6 nM, then pooled, denatured and loaded at about 1 pM. The paper's processing steps were these. The QIAGEN GeneGlobe Data Analysis Center was used to process TCR FASTQ files, and downstream analysis was done in R 3.5.2. To get clonality, Shannon entropy was normalized by the log of the number of unique productive sequences and the result was subtracted from one. Within each subset, Fisher exact tests at 5% FDR identified TRA or TRB clonotypes differing in abundance between baseline and M1. Differentially abundant clonotypes were categorized as emerging, expanding, contracting or non-expanding/contracting. Repertoire overlap between patients was measured with Morisita's overlap index. TCRdb redid the processing of the public reads, applying fastp at Q25 and MiXCR, and retained in-frame beta chains. Under each unique CDR3 protein, matching rows form one entry showing the most common genes and DNA. The V and J calls and clone size come from TCRdb's table, not from the authors' own analysis. For this sample the table gives about 660 distinct CDR3 sequences, of which roughly 8.2% were detected only once. The ten largest clones take up about a third of the sample.

General findings and caveats noted by the study authors: Because material was limited, experiments were generally done without replicates. The cohort mixed treatment-naive and previously treated patients, which the authors noted could influence results. Repertoires were mostly private between subsets, with fewer than 7% of TRB clonotypes shared at M1, and the greatest sharing occurred between DPOS and TIGIT. The published TCR repertoire comparisons used only baseline and M1 samples from a small cohort with few responders. Because tumor material could not be accessed, tumor reactivity was instead assessed with peptide assays on expanded sorted subsets. The highest diversity was observed in the DNEG repertoire, similar and higher clonality was shown by the PD-1 and DPOS repertoires, and the lowest diversity was found in the TIGIT repertoires.

The sequence was collected from a human donor with melanoma. Sample: CD8+ T cells from PBMCs, taken at baseline or after one month of anti-PD-1 therapy (not recorded which).

The CDR3 protein: CASGPLAAGNEQFF. The DNA sequence is given as TGTGCCAGCGGCCCATTAGCGGCTGGCAATGAGCAGTTCTTC. In this chain, TRBV27 is recombined with TRBJ2-1; the D gene is perhaps TRBD2, on 6 matching bases. The CDR3 runs 14 residues from the cysteine to the phenylalanine. Only the CDR3 portion is preserved as DNA: 42 bases, with reading frame beginning at the first base. Reading the germline V gene (reference sequence) gives CDR1 MNHEY and CDR2 SMNVEV. Trimming removed 8 bases from V and 6 bases from J, leaving 17 bases between the germline ends.